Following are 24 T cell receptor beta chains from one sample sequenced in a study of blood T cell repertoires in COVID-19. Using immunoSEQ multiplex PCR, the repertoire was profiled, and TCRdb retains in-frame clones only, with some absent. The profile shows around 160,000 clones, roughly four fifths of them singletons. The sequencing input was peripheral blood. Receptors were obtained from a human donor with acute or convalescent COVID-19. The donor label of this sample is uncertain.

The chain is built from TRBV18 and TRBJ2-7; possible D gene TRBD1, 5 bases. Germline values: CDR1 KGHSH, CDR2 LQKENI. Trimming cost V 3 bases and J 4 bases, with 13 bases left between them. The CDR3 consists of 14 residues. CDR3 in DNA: TGTGCCAGCTCACCGACAGTAGGGGCTTACGAGCAGTACTTC. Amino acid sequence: CASSPTVGAYEQYF. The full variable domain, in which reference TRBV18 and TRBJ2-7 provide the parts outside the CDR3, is NAGVMQNPRHLVRRRGQEARLRCSPMKGHSHVYWYRQLPEEGLKFMVYLQKENIIDESGMPKERFSAEFPKEGPSILRIQQVVRGDSAAYFCASSPTVGAYEQYFGPGTRLTVT.

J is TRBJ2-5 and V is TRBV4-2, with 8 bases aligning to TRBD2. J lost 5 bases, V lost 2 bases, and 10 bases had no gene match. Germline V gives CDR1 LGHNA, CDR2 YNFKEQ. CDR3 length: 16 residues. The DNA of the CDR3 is TGTGCCAGCAGCCAAACCCGAACGGGGGGGCTGGAGACCCAGTACTTC. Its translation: CASSQTRTGGLETQYF.

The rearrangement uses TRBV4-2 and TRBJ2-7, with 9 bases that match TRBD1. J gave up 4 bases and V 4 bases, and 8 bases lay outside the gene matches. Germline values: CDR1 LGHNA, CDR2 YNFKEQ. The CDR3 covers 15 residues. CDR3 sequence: CASSPPDRGGYEQYF. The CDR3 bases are TGTGCCAGCAGCCCCCCGGACAGGGGTGGGTACGAGCAGTACTTC.

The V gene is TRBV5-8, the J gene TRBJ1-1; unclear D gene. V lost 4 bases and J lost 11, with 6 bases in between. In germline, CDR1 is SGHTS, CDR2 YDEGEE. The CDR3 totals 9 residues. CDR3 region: CASSRRAFF. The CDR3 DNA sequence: TGTGCCAGCAGCCGGAGGGCTTTCTTT.

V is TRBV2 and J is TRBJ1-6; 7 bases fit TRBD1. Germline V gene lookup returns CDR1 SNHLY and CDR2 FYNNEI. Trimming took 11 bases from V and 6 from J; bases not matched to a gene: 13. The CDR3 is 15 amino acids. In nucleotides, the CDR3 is TGTGCCTCATCGACCCAGAGACAGGGTAATTCACCCCTCCACTTT. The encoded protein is CASSTQRQGNSPLHF.

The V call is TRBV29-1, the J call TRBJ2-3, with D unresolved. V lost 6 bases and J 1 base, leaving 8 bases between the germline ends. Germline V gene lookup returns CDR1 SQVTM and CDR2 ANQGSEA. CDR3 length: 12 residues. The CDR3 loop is CSVVGRTDTQYF. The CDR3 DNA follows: TGCAGCGTGGTTGGGCGCACAGATACGCAGTATTTT.

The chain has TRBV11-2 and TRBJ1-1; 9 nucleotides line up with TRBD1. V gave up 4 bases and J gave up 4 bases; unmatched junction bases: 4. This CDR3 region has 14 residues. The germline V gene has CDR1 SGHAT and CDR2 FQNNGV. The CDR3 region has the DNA TGTGCCAGCAGCTCTAGGGACAGGGCCACTGAAGCTTTCTTT. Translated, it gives CASSSRDRATEAFF. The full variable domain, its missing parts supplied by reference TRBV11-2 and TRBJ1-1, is EAGVAQSPRYKIIEKRQSVAFWCNPISGHATLYWYQQILGQGPKLLIQFQNNGVVDDSQLPKDRFSAERLKGVDSTLKIQPAKLEDSAVYLCASSSRDRATEAFFGQGTRLTVV.

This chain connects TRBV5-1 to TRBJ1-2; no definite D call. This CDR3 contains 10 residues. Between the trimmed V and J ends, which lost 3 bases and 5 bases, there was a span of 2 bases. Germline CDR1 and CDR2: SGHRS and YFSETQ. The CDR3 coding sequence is TGCGCCAGCAGCTCGTATGGCTACACCTTC. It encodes CASSSYGYTF. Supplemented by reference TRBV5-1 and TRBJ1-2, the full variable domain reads KAGVTQTPRYLIKTRGQQVTLSCSPISGHRSVSWYQQTPGQGLQFLFEYFSETQRNKGNFPGRFSGRQFSNSRSEMNVSTLELGDSALYLCASSSYGYTFGSGTRLTVV.

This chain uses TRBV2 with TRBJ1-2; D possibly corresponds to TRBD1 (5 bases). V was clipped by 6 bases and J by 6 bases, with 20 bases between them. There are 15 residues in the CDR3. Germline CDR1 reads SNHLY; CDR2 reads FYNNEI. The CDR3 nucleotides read TGTGCCAGCAGCTTACAGGCCCCCAGGAGAAATGGCTACACCTTC. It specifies CASSLQAPRRNGYTF. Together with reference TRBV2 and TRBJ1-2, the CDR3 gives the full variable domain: EPEVTQTPSHQVTQMGQEVILRCVPISNHLYFYWYRQILGQKVEFLVSFYNNEISEKSEIFDDQFSVERPDGSNFTLKIRSTKLEDSAMYFCASSLQAPRRNGYTFGSGTRLTVV.

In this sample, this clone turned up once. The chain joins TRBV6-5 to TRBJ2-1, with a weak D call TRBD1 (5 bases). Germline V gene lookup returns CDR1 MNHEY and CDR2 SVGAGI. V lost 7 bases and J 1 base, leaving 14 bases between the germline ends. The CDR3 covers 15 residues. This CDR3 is CASIEGVGSYNEQFF. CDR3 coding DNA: TGTGCCAGCATCGAAGGGGTCGGGTCCTACAATGAGCAGTTCTTC.

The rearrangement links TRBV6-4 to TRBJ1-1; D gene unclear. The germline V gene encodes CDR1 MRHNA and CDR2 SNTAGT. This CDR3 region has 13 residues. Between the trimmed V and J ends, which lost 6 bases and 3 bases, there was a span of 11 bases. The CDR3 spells CASRRDGYTEAFF. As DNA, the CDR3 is TGTGCCAGCAGGAGGGATGGCTACACTGAAGCTTTCTTT.

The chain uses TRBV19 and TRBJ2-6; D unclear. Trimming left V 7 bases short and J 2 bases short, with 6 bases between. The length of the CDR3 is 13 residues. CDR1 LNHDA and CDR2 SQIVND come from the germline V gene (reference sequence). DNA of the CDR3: TGTGCCAGTACGAGAGCTGGGGCCAACGTCCTGACTTTC. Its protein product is CASTRAGANVLTF.

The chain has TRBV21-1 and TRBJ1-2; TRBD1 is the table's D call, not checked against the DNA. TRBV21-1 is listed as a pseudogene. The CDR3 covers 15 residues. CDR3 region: CASSKVGTGDYGYTF. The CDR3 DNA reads TGTGCCAGCAGCAAAGTTGGGACAGGGGACTATGGCTACACCTTC.

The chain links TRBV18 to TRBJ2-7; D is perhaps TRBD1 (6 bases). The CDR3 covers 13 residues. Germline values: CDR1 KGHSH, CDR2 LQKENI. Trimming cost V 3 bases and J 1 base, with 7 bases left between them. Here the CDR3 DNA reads TGTGCCAGCTCACCGGGACATTCCTACGAGCAGTACTTC. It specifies CASSPGHSYEQYF.

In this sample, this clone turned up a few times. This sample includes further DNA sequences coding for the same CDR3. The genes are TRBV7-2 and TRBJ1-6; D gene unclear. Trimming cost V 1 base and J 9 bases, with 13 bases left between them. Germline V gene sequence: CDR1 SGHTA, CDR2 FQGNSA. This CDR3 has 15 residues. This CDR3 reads CASSLVGGVSSPLHF. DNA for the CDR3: TGTGCCAGCAGCTTAGTGGGCGGGGTAAGTTCACCCCTCCACTTT.

DNA of the CDR3: TGTGCCAGCAACAGACCAGGGGAAGAGACCCAGTACTTC. This gives the protein CASNRPGEETQYF. The chain recombines TRBV11-2 with TRBJ2-5, with D perhaps TRBD1 (6 bases). V dropped 7 bases and J dropped 3 bases, with 12 bases sitting between them. CDR1 is SGHAT and CDR2 is FQNNGV in the germline V gene. CDR3 length: 13 residues.

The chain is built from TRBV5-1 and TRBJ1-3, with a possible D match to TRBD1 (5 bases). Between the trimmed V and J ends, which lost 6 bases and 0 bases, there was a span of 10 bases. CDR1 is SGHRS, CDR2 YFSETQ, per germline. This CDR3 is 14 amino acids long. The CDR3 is CASNTGVSGNTIYF. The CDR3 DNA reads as TGCGCCAGCAACACGGGGGTCTCTGGAAACACCATATATTTT.

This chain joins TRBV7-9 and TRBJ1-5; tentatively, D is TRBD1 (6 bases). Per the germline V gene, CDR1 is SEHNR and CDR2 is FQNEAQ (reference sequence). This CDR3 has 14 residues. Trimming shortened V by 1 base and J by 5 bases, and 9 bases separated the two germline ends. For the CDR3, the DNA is TGTGCCAGCAGCTTAGAGGGGGTTTATCAGCCCCAGCATTTT. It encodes CASSLEGVYQPQHF.

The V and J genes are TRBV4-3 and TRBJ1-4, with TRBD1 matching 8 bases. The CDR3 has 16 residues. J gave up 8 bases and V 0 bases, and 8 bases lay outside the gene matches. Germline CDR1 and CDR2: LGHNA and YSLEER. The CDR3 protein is CASSQEVGRGREKLFF. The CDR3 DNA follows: TGCGCCAGCAGCCAAGAAGTCGGCAGGGGGCGAGAAAAACTGTTTTTT.

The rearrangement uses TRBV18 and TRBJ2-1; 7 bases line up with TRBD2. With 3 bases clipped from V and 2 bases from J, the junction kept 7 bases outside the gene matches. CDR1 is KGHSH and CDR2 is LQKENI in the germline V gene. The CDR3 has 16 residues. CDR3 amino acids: CASSPTRAGAYNEQFF. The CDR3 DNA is TGTGCCAGCTCACCTACTAGGGCGGGGGCCTACAATGAGCAGTTCTTC. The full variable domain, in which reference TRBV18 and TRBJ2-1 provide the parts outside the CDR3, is NAGVMQNPRHLVRRRGQEARLRCSPMKGHSHVYWYRQLPEEGLKFMVYLQKENIIDESGMPKERFSAEFPKEGPSILRIQQVVRGDSAAYFCASSPTRAGAYNEQFFGPGTRLTVL.

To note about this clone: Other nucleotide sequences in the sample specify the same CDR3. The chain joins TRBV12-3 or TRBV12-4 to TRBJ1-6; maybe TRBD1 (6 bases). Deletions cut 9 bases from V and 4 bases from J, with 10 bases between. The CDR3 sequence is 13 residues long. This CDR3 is CASRGGYNSPLHF. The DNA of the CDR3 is TGTGCCAGTAGGGGGGGGTATAATTCACCCCTCCACTTT.

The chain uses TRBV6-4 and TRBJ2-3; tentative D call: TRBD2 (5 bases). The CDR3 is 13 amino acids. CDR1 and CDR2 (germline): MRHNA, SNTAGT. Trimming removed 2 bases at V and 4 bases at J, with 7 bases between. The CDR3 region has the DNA TGTGCCAGCAGTGACGAAGCGGCAGATACGCAGTATTTT. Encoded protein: CASSDEAADTQYF.

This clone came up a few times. The CDR3 here is CASSYSGGTNYGYTF. The CDR3 DNA is TGTGCCAGCAGTTACTCGGGAGGGACTAACTATGGCTACACCTTC. The chain links TRBV6-5 to TRBJ1-2; no clear D gene. Trimming removed 0 bases at V and 0 bases at J, with 8 bases between. Germline CDR1 is MNHEY and CDR2 is SVGAGI. CDR3 length equals 15 residues.

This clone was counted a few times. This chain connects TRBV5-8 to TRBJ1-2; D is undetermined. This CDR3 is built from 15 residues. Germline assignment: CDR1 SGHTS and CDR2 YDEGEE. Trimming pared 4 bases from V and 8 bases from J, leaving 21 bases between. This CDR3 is CASSADRRGREGYTF. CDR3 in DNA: TGTGCCAGCAGCGCCGATCGGCGGGGAAGAGAGGGCTACACCTTC.